In its sample, the clone carrying this T cell receptor beta chain was seen a few times. This record belongs to a study of T cells in Graves' hyperthyroidism and ophthalmopathy. Using RNA transcripts as the source, TCR beta CDR3 regions were amplified. HTBI primers were the set used in a first-round RT-PCR of the TCR CDR3. A single record per CDR3 protein comes from TCRdb applying MiXCR to the multiplex PCR reads. This table holds approximately 600,000 distinct CDR3 sequences, less than 25% found once. Germline V gene sequence: CDR1 SGDLS, CDR2 YYNGEE. V was clipped by 4 bases and J by 3 bases; unmatched bases: 7. The CDR3 covers 15 residues.

The V gene is TRBV9, the J gene TRBJ1-5; 7 nucleotides align to TRBD1. The clonotype was recovered from a man aged 30 to 39 with Graves' ophthalmopathy. The source material was blood. CDR3 nucleotides: TGTGCCAGCAGCCTTACAGGGGCCCTCAATCAGCCCCAGCATTTT. Protein sequence: CASSLTGALNQPQHF.